This T cell receptor (beta chain) is drawn from a study of blood T cell repertoires in COVID-19 (dated by TCRdb to 2020 to 2021). With respect to the entire study: The collaborator samples originated in the United States, Italy and Spain and spanned the acute and convalescent phases of COVID-19. A de-identified subject ID, COVID-19 status, age in years and sex were almost always included in the sample metadata. The samples were drawn from the first 160 participants of the ongoing ImmuneRACE study and from about 1,200 subjects provided by 6 global collaborators. Deeply sampled blood TCRbeta repertoires from subjects exposed to, actively infected with, or recovered from COVID-19 were included in the dataset. Where available, HLA class I and class II types were obtained from metadata supplied by the sample provider rather than from assay-based typing. The repertoires were released in a freely available public database meant as a resource for research on the immune response to SARS-CoV-2. The prospective study material was composed of cDNA or gDNA derived from T cells, B-cell-depleted T cells, or PBMCs.

The immunoSEQ Assay, a bias-controlled multiplex PCR, was used to amplify TCRbeta CDR3 regions from genomic DNA. In the paper's pipeline: The number of nucleated cells in each sample was estimated by amplification of reference gene primers within the assay. Sequence reads were collapsed and filtered to measure the absolute abundance of every unique TCRbeta CDR3 rearrangement. For each sample, productive Simpson clonality was calculated as the square root of Simpson's diversity index over productive rearrangements. As stored in TCRdb, this immuneACCESS dataset retains in-frame rearrangements with V and J assigned. A fraction of the clones does not appear; measured against another copy, unresolved V genes explain less than half of the discrepancy, and the remainder lacks a known reason. V and J calls and clone size are those listed in that table; D and trimming were worked out from the DNA. The table for this sample lists roughly 430,000 clones; 88% of them were counted only once. 1.4% to 1.5% of the sample is held by the ten biggest clonotypes.

The CDR3 measures 16 amino acids from cysteine to phenylalanine. Only the CDR3 part of the read is kept: 48 bases, read in frame from the first base. As encoded in the germline V gene, CDR1 is SGHRS while CDR2 is YFSETQ. The germline V end is reduced by 4 bases and the J end by 4 bases; junction bases left unmatched: 12. Enrolling through a virtual design, the prospective study's participants ranged in age from roughly 18 to 90 years and lived across about two dozen United States geographic areas. To assign participants to cohorts, the prospective study relied on clinical history that participants themselves reported in a screening survey and a study questionnaire. Exposed participants had been in contact, within 2 weeks of entering the study, with a person who had a PCR-confirmed or clinician-diagnosed case of COVID-19. Each participant in the prospective study had whole blood, serum and a nasopharyngeal or oropharyngeal swab collected by mobile phlebotomists. Prospective study participants could optionally give additional blood draws and questionnaires over a roughly two-month period. Prospective study blood samples were shipped either frozen or at room temperature before DNA extraction.

Of note for this clone: No cognate antigen has been identified for it. There are no base qualities to consult, and no much larger clone falls within one base.

Findings and caveats that apply to the study as a whole: How much clinical and demographic metadata was included differed by source and by participant, and the metadata was provided uncurated.

Recombination connected TRBV5-1 to TRBJ2-3; 7 junctional bases match TRBD1. This clonotype was obtained from a woman aged 18-29 years who had been exposed to COVID-19. Specimen: PBMCs or T cells enriched from blood (not recorded which). DNA sequence: TGCGCCAGCAGCCTAGGACAGGTCACCGTACCAGATACGCAGTATTTT. Translated, this is CASSLGQVTVPDTQYF.